These 2 T cell receptor beta chains were sequenced from one sample in a study of spatial heterogeneity in lung cancer. MiXCR was run by TCRdb on the 5' RACE reads, yielding one entry per CDR3 protein. The profile shows around 120,000 distinct CDR3 sequences, more than 9% of them singletons. As for time point: blood at routine non-recurrence follow-up after resection. Whole RNA, which was extracted from tumor, nontumor lung tissue or frozen PBMC, was sequenced without any cell sorting. Sequenced here: PBMCs, sampled at follow-up. These receptors were taken from a male donor with early-stage non-small cell lung cancer.

This clonotype was recorded at least ten times. V gene TRBV20-1 combines with J gene TRBJ2-1; 9 positions match TRBD1. The germline CDR1 and CDR2 sequences are DFQATT and SNEGSKA (reference sequence). The CDR3 totals 14 residues. Germline trimming cut 5 bases from V and 3 bases from J; bases unmatched to any gene: 5. The CDR3 coding sequence is TGCAGTGCTGCTGACAGGGGGGGCTACAATGAGCAGTTCTTC. Its protein product is CSAADRGGYNEQFF.

The sample holds a few counts of this clonotype. This rearrangement joins TRBV27 to TRBJ2-3; D remains unclear. Trimming shortened V by 3 bases and J by 3 bases, and 13 bases separated the two germline ends. The germline gives CDR1 MNHEY, CDR2 SMNVEV (reference sequence). This CDR3 contains 15 residues. The CDR3 region has the DNA TGTGCCAGCAGTTTCTCTACTGTAGGAACAGATACGCAGTATTTT. Translating gives CASSFSTVGTDTQYF.